Below, 26 T cell receptor beta chains from the same sample are listed, as sequenced in a study of blood T cell repertoires in COVID-19. Libraries were prepared by immunoSEQ multiplex PCR; TCRdb keeps only in-frame clonotypes and omits some of them. This table has 350,000 to 450,000 clones, 75% to 90% appearing once. Sequenced input: peripheral blood. The source of these receptors is a woman aged 55-70 years with COVID-19, enrolled during active disease.

This chain connects TRBV19 to TRBJ2-7; 7 nucleotides line up with TRBD2. CDR3 length equals 16 residues. The V segment lost 3 bases and the J segment 2 bases; nucleotides outside the gene matches: 10. CDR1 is LNHDA and CDR2 is SQIVND in the germline V gene (reference sequence). CDR3 protein: CASSMSRGSFPYEQYF. CDR3 coding DNA: TGTGCCAGTAGTATGAGTCGCGGGAGCTTCCCCTACGAGCAGTACTTC.

The chain combines TRBV27 with TRBJ2-5; D gene ambiguous. The CDR3 is made up of 12 amino acids. The germline V and J ends were trimmed by 2 bases and 5 bases, with 6 bases remaining between them. Per germline, CDR1 MNHEY and CDR2 SMNVEV (reference sequence). CDR3 DNA: TGTGCCAGCAGTTTAGGTGAGGAGACCCAGTACTTC. Amino acids: CASSLGEETQYF.

The chain joins TRBV5-8 to TRBJ2-7; 8 bases match TRBD1. The CDR3 consists of 15 residues. CDR1 is SGHTS and CDR2 is YDEGEE in the germline V gene. Trimming removed 4 bases from V and 5 bases from J; junction bases left unmatched: 11. The CDR3 protein is CASSRRTGRVDEQYF. The CDR3 nucleotides read TGTGCCAGCAGCCGGCGGACAGGGCGAGTCGACGAGCAGTACTTC.

This clone has only a few counts. This chain joins TRBV29-1 and TRBJ2-2; D perhaps matches TRBD2 (6 bases). This CDR3 comprises 13 residues. Trimming pared 4 bases from V and 6 bases from J, leaving 12 bases between. Germline V gene sequence: CDR1 SQVTM, CDR2 ANQGSEA. The CDR3 loop is CSVVTGDSGELFF. The CDR3 DNA reads as TGCAGCGTTGTAACGGGAGACTCCGGGGAGCTGTTTTTT.

The V gene is TRBV2, the J gene TRBJ1-2, with 8 bases that match TRBD1. The V segment lost 6 bases and the J segment 8 bases; nucleotides outside the gene matches: 14. This CDR3 has 15 residues. Germline V gives CDR1 SNHLY, CDR2 FYNNEI. The CDR3 region is CASRDRDTPGKGYTF. In DNA form, the CDR3 reads TGTGCCAGCAGGGACAGGGACACCCCGGGGAAGGGCTACACCTTC.

The chain employs TRBV19 and TRBJ1-2; weak D call: TRBD1 (5 bases). This CDR3 is 14 amino acids long. The germline V gene encodes CDR1 LNHDA and CDR2 SQIVND (reference sequence). Trimming shortened V by 9 bases and J by 4 bases, and 18 bases separated the two germline ends. CDR3 DNA: TGTGCCAGCACAGGTTCCGCCGCGGCCTATGGCTACACCTTC. Its translation: CASTGSAAAYGYTF.

This chain uses TRBV5-6 with TRBJ1-3, with 9 bases aligning to TRBD1. The trim removed 2 bases at V and 0 bases at J, leaving 9 bases unmatched. The germline gives CDR1 SGHDT, CDR2 YYEEEE. This CDR3 is 18 amino acids long. CDR3 loop: CASSFGTGIFSSGNTIYF. CDR3 bases: TGTGCCAGCAGCTTTGGGACAGGGATTTTCAGCTCTGGAAACACCATATATTTT.

The genes are TRBV27 and TRBJ1-1; possible D gene TRBD1, 5 bases. This CDR3 comprises 14 residues. Germline V lookup: CDR1 MNHEY, CDR2 SMNVEV (reference sequence). V lost 6 bases and J 1 base, leaving 12 bases between the germline ends. For the CDR3, the DNA is TGTGCCAGCAGATTAGACAGATCGAACACTGAAGCTTTCTTT. Its translation: CASRLDRSNTEAFF.

The chain joins TRBV12-3 or TRBV12-4 to TRBJ1-2; TRBD1 matches 9 bases. V lost 11 bases, J lost 4 bases, and 8 bases stayed unmatched. CDR3 length: 13 residues. The CDR3 sequence: CAVSGTGSYGYTF. CDR3 in DNA: TGTGCCGTATCTGGGACAGGGTCCTATGGCTACACCTTC.

V usage is TRBV19 and J usage is TRBJ1-1, with a weak D call TRBD1 (5 bases). Germline V gene sequence: CDR1 LNHDA, CDR2 SQIVND (reference sequence). Trimming stripped 0 bases from V and 4 bases from J, with 15 bases between. CDR3 length: 16 residues. DNA for the CDR3: TGTGCCAGTAGTATAGATTGGTTCAGGGCCGGCACTGAAGCTTTCTTT. Translation gives CASSIDWFRAGTEAFF. Using reference TRBV19 and TRBJ1-1 for the parts outside the CDR3, the full variable domain is DGGITQSPKYLFRKEGQNVTLSCEQNLNHDAMYWYRQDPGQGLRLIYYSQIVNDFQKGDIAEGYSVSREKKESFPLTVTSAQKNPTAFYLCASSIDWFRAGTEAFFGQGTRLTVV.

This chain uses TRBV5-1 with TRBJ2-6; 9 positions match TRBD1. This CDR3 has 16 amino acids. Trimming took 6 bases from V and 0 from J; bases not matched to a gene: 4. The germline V gene encodes CDR1 SGHRS and CDR2 YFSETQ. CDR3 region: CASNTGGPSGANVLTF. In nucleotides, the CDR3 is TGCGCCAGCAACACAGGGGGCCCCTCTGGGGCCAACGTCCTGACTTTC.

J is TRBJ1-2 and V is TRBV5-1; 12 nucleotides match TRBD1. The germline V gene has CDR1 SGHRS and CDR2 YFSETQ. V gave up 4 bases and J gave up 4 bases; unmatched junction bases: 5. The CDR3 runs to 15 residues. The CDR3 reads CASSGTGGRSYGYTF. The DNA of the CDR3 is TGCGCCAGCAGCGGGACAGGGGGCCGGTCCTATGGCTACACCTTC.

The chain couples TRBV18 to TRBJ2-1; TRBD1 matches 10 bases. V lost 1 base, J lost 2 bases, and 2 bases stayed unmatched. There are 16 residues in the CDR3. Germline CDR1 KGHSH, CDR2 LQKENI. The CDR3 here is CASSPLGQGTYNEQFF. The CDR3 DNA reads TGTGCCAGCTCACCACTGGGACAGGGGACCTACAATGAGCAGTTCTTC.

The rearrangement uses TRBV6-5 and TRBJ2-7; a possible D gene is TRBD1 (6 bases). CDR1 and CDR2 (germline): MNHEY, SVGAGI. The V gene lost 7 bases and the J gene lost 7 bases, with 17 bases spanning the gap. The CDR3 extends over 13 amino acids. The chain's CDR3 is CASTTTGSSEQYF. CDR3 nucleotides: TGTGCCAGCACTACAACAGGGAGTTCGGAGCAGTACTTC.

The chain couples TRBV5-1 to TRBJ2-7; D is perhaps TRBD1 (6 bases). Germline CDR1 reads SGHRS; CDR2 reads YFSETQ. CDR3 length: 14 residues. V was clipped by 2 bases and J by 2 bases, with 11 bases between them. The CDR3: CASSFTGKAYEQYF. The CDR3, as DNA: TGCGCCAGCAGCTTCACAGGGAAGGCCTACGAGCAGTACTTC.

This chain connects TRBV5-4 to TRBJ1-1, with TRBD1 matching over 7 bases. Looked up from germline, CDR1 is SGHNT and CDR2 is YYREEE (reference sequence). After removal of 6 bases from V and 4 bases from J, the junction contained 6 bases not matched to a gene. The CDR3 is 13 residues long. As DNA, the CDR3 is TGTGCCAGCACCCAGGACAGGTTCACTGAAGCTTTCTTT. The encoded protein is CASTQDRFTEAFF.

The V and J genes are TRBV5-1 and TRBJ2-7; the D gene is possibly TRBD2 (6 bases). Germline values: CDR1 SGHRS, CDR2 YFSETQ. CDR3 length: 14 residues. With 0 bases removed from V and 5 bases from J, the gap between germline ends came to 12 bases. The CDR3 DNA reads as TGCGCCAGCAGCTTGGAACTAGCCAGCGACGAGCAGTACTTC. Encoded protein: CASSLELASDEQYF.

The chain combines TRBV12-3 or TRBV12-4 with TRBJ2-1; a weak D match, TRBD1 (7 bases). The CDR3 sequence is 13 residues long. The V end lost 6 bases, the J end lost 15 bases, and 21 bases lay between the germline ends. CDR3 nucleotides: TGTGCCAGCAGCCCAGGGGGGTGGCCAGCCCGGTTCTTC. Translating it yields CASSPGGWPARFF.

The chain links TRBV4-3 to TRBJ1-1; 7 positions agree with TRBD1. CDR3 size: 14 residues. Trimming removed 1 base from V and 4 bases from J; junction bases left unmatched: 3. Germline CDR1 reads LGHNA; CDR2 reads YSLEER. The CDR3 sequence is CASSQADRATEAFF. The CDR3 DNA sequence: TGCGCCAGCAGCCAAGCAGACAGGGCCACTGAAGCTTTCTTT.

V usage is TRBV7-6 and J usage is TRBJ2-7; D is perhaps TRBD1 (5 bases). Trimming left V 7 bases short and J 2 bases short, with 18 bases between. CDR3 length: 15 amino acids. The V gene's germline CDR1 is SGHVS and CDR2 FNYEAQ. The CDR3 nucleotides read TGTGCCAGCAAAACCAGGGTTTCGGCTACCTACGAGCAGTACTTC. Its translation is CASKTRVSATYEQYF.

V usage is TRBV5-1 and J usage is TRBJ1-4; no firm D call. The CDR3 is made up of 13 amino acids. V gave up 7 bases and J gave up 0 bases, with 7 bases separating them. Germline V gene data show CDR1 as SGHRS and CDR2 as YFSETQ. The CDR3, as DNA: TGCGCCAGCGCGGGTGCAACTAATGAAAAACTGTTTTTT. Protein product: CASAGATNEKLFF.

A single count supports this clone. At the DNA level, this CDR3 is encoded by other sequences in the same sample as well. V is TRBV2 and J is TRBJ1-5; D perhaps matches TRBD1 (5 bases). Germline V lookup: CDR1 SNHLY, CDR2 FYNNEI. The CDR3 has 14 residues. V lost 6 bases to trimming and J lost 0 bases, with 9 bases between them. CDR3 region: CASRQGNSNQPQHF. CDR3 nucleotides: TGTGCCAGCAGGCAGGGTAATAGCAATCAGCCCCAGCATTTT.

V is TRBV6-5 and J is TRBJ1-1; TRBD1 matches at 9 bases. Germline V lookup: CDR1 MNHEY, CDR2 SVGAGI. With 7 bases clipped from V and 4 bases from J, the junction kept 4 bases outside the gene matches. The CDR3 is 13 amino acids. CDR3 amino acids: CASTATGGTEAFF. CDR3 nucleotides: TGTGCCAGCACCGCGACAGGGGGCACTGAAGCTTTCTTT.

This clone was found once. This chain uses TRBV3-1 (or the pseudogene TRBV3-2) with TRBJ2-2; TRBD2 might be the D (7 bases). CDR3 size: 16 residues. Germline V gene sequence: CDR1 LGHDT, CDR2 YNNKEL (reference sequence). V lost 1 base and J lost 4, with 13 bases in between. This CDR3 reads CASSQGGGAFTGELFF. Written as DNA, the CDR3 is TGTGCCAGCAGCCAAGGTGGGGGGGCCTTCACCGGGGAGCTGTTTTTT.

The rearrangement uses TRBV5-5 and TRBJ1-1; 8 bases align to TRBD1. Germline loops: CDR1 SGHKS, CDR2 YYEKEE (reference sequence). The CDR3 sequence is 14 residues long. J was trimmed by 5 bases and V by 3 bases; bases with no gene match: 6. CDR3 sequence (DNA): TGTGCCAGCAGCTCTCACAGGGGGAGGACTGAAGCTTTCTTT. It codes for CASSSHRGRTEAFF. Using reference TRBV5-5 and TRBJ1-1 for the parts outside the CDR3, the full variable domain is DAGVTQSPTHLIKTRGQQVTLRCSPISGHKSVSWYQQVLGQGPQFIFQYYEKEERGRGNFPDRFSARQFPNYSSELNVNALLLGDSALYLCASSSHRGRTEAFFGQGTRLTVV.

The chain has TRBV19 and TRBJ1-3; D uncertain. V lost 7 bases and J lost 1, with 14 bases in between. CDR3 length equals 15 residues. In germline, CDR1 is LNHDA, CDR2 SQIVND (reference sequence). This CDR3 reads CASKPLLGSGNTIYF. CDR3 bases: TGTGCCAGTAAACCCCTCCTAGGATCTGGAAACACCATATATTTT.